What follows describes a single TCR beta chain. The target antigen is unknown. These data originate in a study of T cell responses to AZD1222 COVID-19 vaccine. Study-level points and caveats: Two AZD1222 administrations were followed by greater Spike-specific TCR breadth and depth. Seropositive AZD1222 recipients at baseline numbered only five or six.

This table comes from immunoSEQ multiplex PCR, and its TCRdb copy is limited to in-frame clones, with some not included. The table shows some 150,000 clones, with more than 75% occurring only once. The sample was peripheral blood, taken on day 0 of MenACWY control vaccination. The source of this sequence is an adult in good health.

In nucleotides, the CDR3 is TGCGCCAGCAGCCCTGCCGGGGGCGGTGAGCAGTACTTC. This translates into CASSPAGGGEQYF. This chain links TRBV10-1 with TRBJ2-7; the D gene could be TRBD1 or TRBD2 (6 bases each). CDR3 size: 13 residues. Trimming left V 6 bases short and J 7 bases short, with 16 bases between. Germline V gene sequence: CDR1 WNHNN, CDR2 SYGVQD (reference sequence).